This section outlines one TCR beta chain sequence together with its context. Repertoires were generated with immunoSEQ multiplex PCR, while TCRdb's copy carries only in-frame clones and drops some. The data contain 50,000 to 65,000 clones, around 86% of them seen just once; the ten biggest clones take up 0.9% to 1.5%. The sample is drawn from a study of blood T cell repertoires in COVID-19. In the study overall: PBMCs, B-cell-depleted T cells, or T cells were the source of the cDNA or gDNA that made up the material.

V lost 8 bases and J 3 bases, leaving 16 bases between the germline ends. Per the germline V gene, CDR1 is MDHEN and CDR2 is SYDVKM. The CDR3 has 14 amino acids. The chain combines TRBV28 with TRBJ1-2; D is unclear. The sequence derives from a man aged 40-49 years with acute or convalescent COVID-19. Material: peripheral blood. The CDR3 here is CASGWGGNYYGYTF. As DNA, the CDR3 is TGTGCCAGCGGATGGGGAGGGAATTACTATGGCTACACCTTC.